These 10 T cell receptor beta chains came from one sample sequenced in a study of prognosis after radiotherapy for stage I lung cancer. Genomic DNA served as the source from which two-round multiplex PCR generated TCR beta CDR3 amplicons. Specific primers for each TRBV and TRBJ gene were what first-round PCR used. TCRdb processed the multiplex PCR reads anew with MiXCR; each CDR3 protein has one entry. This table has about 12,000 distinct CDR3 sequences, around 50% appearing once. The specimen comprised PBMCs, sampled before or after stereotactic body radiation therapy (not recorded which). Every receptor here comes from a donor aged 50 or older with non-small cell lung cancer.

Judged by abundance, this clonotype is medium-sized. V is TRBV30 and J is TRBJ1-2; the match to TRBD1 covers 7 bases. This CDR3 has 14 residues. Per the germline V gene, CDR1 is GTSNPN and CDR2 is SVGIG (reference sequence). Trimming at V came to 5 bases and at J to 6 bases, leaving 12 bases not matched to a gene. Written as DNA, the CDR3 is TGTGCCTGGGCCCCTTTGGGACAGTTGAATGGCTACACCTTC. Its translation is CAWAPLGQLNGYTF. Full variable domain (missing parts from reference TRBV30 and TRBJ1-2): SQTIHQWPATLVQPVGSPLSLECTVEGTSNPNLYWYRQAAGRGLQLLFYSVGIGQISSEVPQNLSASRPQDRQFILSSKKLLLSDSGFYLCAWAPLGQLNGYTFGSGTRLTVV.

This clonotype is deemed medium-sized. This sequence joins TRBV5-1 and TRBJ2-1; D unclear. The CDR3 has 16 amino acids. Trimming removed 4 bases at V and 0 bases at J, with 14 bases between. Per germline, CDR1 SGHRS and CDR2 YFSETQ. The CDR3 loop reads CASSARPQTSYNEQFF. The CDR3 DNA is TGCGCCAGCAGCGCGAGACCGCAAACCTCCTACAATGAGCAGTTCTTC.

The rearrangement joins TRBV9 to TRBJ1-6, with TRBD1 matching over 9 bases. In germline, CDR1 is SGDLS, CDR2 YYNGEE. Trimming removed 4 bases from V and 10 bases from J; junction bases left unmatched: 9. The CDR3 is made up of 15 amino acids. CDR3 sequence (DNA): TGTGCCAGCAGCAAAGGGACAGGGAAAGGATCACCCCTCCACTTT. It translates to CASSKGTGKGSPLHF.

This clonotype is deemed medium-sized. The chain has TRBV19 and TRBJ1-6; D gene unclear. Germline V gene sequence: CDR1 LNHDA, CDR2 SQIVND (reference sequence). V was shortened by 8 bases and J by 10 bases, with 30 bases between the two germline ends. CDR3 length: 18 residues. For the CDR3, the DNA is TGTGCCAGTTCGACAATACCGATCCGGAGAGGGAATCGGTCACCCCTCCACTTT. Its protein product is CASSTIPIRRGNRSPLHF.

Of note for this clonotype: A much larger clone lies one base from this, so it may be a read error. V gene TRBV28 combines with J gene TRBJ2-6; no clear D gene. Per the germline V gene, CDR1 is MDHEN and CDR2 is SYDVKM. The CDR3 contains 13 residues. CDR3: CASSDSRANVLTF. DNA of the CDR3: TGTGCCAGCTCAGACTCTAGGGCCAACGTCCTGACTTTC.

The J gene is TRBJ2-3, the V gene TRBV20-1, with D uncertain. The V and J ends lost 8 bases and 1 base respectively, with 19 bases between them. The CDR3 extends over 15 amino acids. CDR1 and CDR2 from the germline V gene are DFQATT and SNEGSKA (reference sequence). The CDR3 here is CSSPYYWWGTDTQYF. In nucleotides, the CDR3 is TGCAGTTCTCCGTACTATTGGTGGGGCACAGATACGCAGTATTTT.

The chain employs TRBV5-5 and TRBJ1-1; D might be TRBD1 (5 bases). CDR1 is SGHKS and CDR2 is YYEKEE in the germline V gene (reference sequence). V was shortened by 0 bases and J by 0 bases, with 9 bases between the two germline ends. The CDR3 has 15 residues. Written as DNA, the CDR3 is TGTGCCAGCAGCTTGGGTCCAGGGTTGAACACTGAAGCTTTCTTT. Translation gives CASSLGPGLNTEAFF.

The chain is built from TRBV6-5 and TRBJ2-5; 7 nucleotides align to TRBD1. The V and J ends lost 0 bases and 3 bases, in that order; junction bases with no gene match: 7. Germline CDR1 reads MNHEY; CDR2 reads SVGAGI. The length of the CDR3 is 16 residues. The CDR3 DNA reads TGTGCCAGCAGTTACTCGCACGGGACAGCCAAAGAGACCCAGTACTTC. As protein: CASSYSHGTAKETQYF.

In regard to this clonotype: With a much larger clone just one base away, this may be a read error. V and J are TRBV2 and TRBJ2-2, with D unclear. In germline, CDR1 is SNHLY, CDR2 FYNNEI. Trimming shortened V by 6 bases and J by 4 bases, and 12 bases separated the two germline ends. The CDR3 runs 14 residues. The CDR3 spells CASRPFALTGELFF. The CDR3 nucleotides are TGTGCCAGCAGACCGTTTGCACTCACCGGGGAGCTGTTTTTT. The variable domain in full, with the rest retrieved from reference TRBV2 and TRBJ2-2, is EPEVTQTPSHQVTQMGQEVILRCVPISNHLYFYWYRQILGQKVEFLVSFYNNEISEKSEIFDDQFSVERPDGSNFTLKIRSTKLEDSAMYFCASRPFALTGELFFGEGSRLTVL.

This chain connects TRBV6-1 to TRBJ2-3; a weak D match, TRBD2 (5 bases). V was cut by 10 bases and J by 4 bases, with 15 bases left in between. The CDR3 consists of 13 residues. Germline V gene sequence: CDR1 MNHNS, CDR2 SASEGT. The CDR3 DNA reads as TGTGCCACCCGGGGTGCCGGTGCAGATACGCAGTATTTT. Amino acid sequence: CATRGAGADTQYF.